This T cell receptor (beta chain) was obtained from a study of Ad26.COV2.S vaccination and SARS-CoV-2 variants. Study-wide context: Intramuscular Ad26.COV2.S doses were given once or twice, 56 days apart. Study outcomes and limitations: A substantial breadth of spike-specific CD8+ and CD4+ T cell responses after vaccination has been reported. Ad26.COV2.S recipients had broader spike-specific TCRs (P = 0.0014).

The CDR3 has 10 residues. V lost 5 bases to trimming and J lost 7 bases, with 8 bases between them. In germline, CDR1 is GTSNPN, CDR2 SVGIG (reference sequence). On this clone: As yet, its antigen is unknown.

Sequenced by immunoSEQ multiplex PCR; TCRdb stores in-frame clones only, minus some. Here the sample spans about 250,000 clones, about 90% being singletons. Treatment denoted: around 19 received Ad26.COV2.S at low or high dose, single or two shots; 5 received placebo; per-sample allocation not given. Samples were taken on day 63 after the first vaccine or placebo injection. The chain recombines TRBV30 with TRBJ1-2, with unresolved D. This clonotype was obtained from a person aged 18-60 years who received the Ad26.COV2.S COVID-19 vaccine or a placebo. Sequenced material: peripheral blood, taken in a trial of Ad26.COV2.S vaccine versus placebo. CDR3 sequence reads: CAWGVGGYTF. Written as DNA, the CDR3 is TGTGCCTGGGGCGTAGGTGGCTACACCTTC.